What follows are 26 T cell receptor beta chains derived from one specimen sequenced in a study of blood T cell repertoires in COVID-19. Libraries were prepared by immunoSEQ multiplex PCR; TCRdb keeps only in-frame clonotypes and omits some of them. Seen here are 52,000 or so clones, over 80% observed once, and the top ten hold 16%. The sequencing sample was made of peripheral blood. The receptors here all came from a middle-aged man with acute or convalescent COVID-19.

The chain links TRBV6-5 to TRBJ1-1, with 7 bases lining up with TRBD1. The CDR3 sequence is 14 residues long. Germline trimming cut 6 bases from V and 1 base from J; bases unmatched to any gene: 5. Germline lookup yields CDR1 MNHEY and CDR2 SVGAGI. CDR3 region: CASRPGQWNTEAFF. CDR3 coding DNA: TGTGCCAGCAGACCGGGACAGTGGAACACTGAAGCTTTCTTT.

The chain links TRBV4-2 to TRBJ1-1; D call uncertain. The CDR3 spans 14 residues. Trimming took 4 bases from V and 0 from J, leaving 9 bases between them. The germline V gene encodes CDR1 LGHNA and CDR2 YNFKEQ. Here the CDR3 reads CASSPQDLNTEAFF. The CDR3 DNA is TGTGCCAGCAGCCCGCAGGATTTGAACACTGAAGCTTTCTTT.

J is TRBJ1-3 and V is TRBV19; D unresolved. The length of the CDR3 is 13 residues. The germline V gene encodes CDR1 LNHDA and CDR2 SQIVND (reference sequence). The V and J ends lost 5 bases and 1 base respectively, with 6 bases between them. The CDR3 coding sequence is TGTGCCAGTAGTGAACAATCTGGAAACACCATATATTTT. Its translation: CASSEQSGNTIYF.

CDR3 amino acids: CARRTEKVYEQYV. CDR3 bases: TGTGCCAGGCGGACAGAGAAAGTGTACGAGCAGTACGTC. The chain links TRBV19 to TRBJ2-7, with a possible D match to TRBD1 (6 bases). Trimming cost V 9 bases and J 4 bases, with 16 bases left between them. There are 13 residues in the CDR3. CDR1 is LNHDA and CDR2 is SQIVND in the germline V gene (reference sequence).

The chain combines TRBV5-8 with TRBJ2-6, with D maybe TRBD1 (6 bases). CDR1 and CDR2 (germline): SGHTS, YDEGEE. The V gene lost 3 bases and the J gene lost 4 bases, with 20 bases spanning the gap. The CDR3 length is 18 residues. The CDR3 region is CASSWSTGADTGANVLTF. CDR3 nucleotides: TGTGCCAGCAGCTGGTCGACAGGCGCCGATACCGGGGCCAACGTCCTGACTTTC.

The genes are TRBV5-8 and TRBJ2-5; D is uncertain. The germline V gene has CDR1 SGHTS and CDR2 YDEGEE. The CDR3 runs to 11 residues. With 4 bases removed from V and 5 bases from J, the gap between germline ends came to 6 bases. The DNA for the CDR3 is TGTGCCAGCAGCCCCCTGGAGACCCAGTACTTC. This codes for CASSPLETQYF.

The gene calls are TRBV24-1 and TRBJ1-4, with TRBD1 matching 7 bases. This CDR3 comprises 14 residues. The V and J ends lost 3 bases and 10 bases, in that order; junction bases with no gene match: 7. CDR1 and CDR2 from the germline V gene are KGHDR and SFDVKD. The CDR3 is CATSDGTARGKLFF. In DNA, the CDR3 is TGTGCCACCAGTGATGGGACAGCGCGGGGAAAACTGTTTTTT.

V and J are TRBV30 and TRBJ1-2; TRBD1 matches 7 bases. CDR1 and CDR2 from the germline V gene are GTSNPN and SVGIG (reference sequence). V was clipped by 0 bases and J by 5 bases; unmatched bases: 6. The CDR3 has 14 amino acids. The CDR3 spells CAWSVKGARYGYTF. The CDR3 bases are TGTGCCTGGAGTGTTAAGGGGGCGAGGTATGGCTACACCTTC.

The CDR3 protein is CAWSGTLGARNGYTF. DNA of the CDR3: TGTGCCTGGAGTGGGACCCTGGGGGCGCGGAATGGCTACACCTTC. The rearrangement links TRBV30 to TRBJ1-2; tentatively, D is TRBD1 (6 bases). The CDR3 sequence is 15 residues long. V shed 1 base and J shed 6 bases, with 18 bases lying between them. Looked up from germline, CDR1 is GTSNPN and CDR2 is SVGIG (reference sequence). Looking up the rest from reference TRBV30 and TRBJ1-2 gives the full variable domain: SQTIHQWPATLVQPVGSPLSLECTVEGTSNPNLYWYRQAAGRGLQLLFYSVGIGQISSEVPQNLSASRPQDRQFILSSKKLLLSDSGFYLCAWSGTLGARNGYTFGSGTRLTVV.

The rearrangement joins TRBV27 to TRBJ1-2; the match to TRBD1 covers 8 bases. Germline V gene sequence: CDR1 MNHEY, CDR2 SMNVEV (reference sequence). The CDR3 is 13 residues long. V trimming: 2 bases; J trimming: 8 bases; junction bases outside the gene matches: 4. The CDR3 protein is CASSLAGGLGYTF. CDR3 DNA: TGTGCCAGCAGTTTAGCAGGGGGCTTGGGCTACACCTTC.

In this sample, this clone turned up a few times. The chain combines TRBV14 with TRBJ1-2; weak D call: TRBD1 (5 bases). Germline V gene data show CDR1 as SGHDN and CDR2 as FVKESK. The CDR3 runs to 15 residues. V was shortened by 3 bases and J by 5 bases, with 16 bases between the two germline ends. The CDR3 reads CASSQMGGSVYGYTF. The CDR3 coding sequence is TGTGCCAGCAGCCAGATGGGGGGTAGTGTGTATGGCTACACCTTC. Combining the CDR3 with reference TRBV14 and TRBJ1-2 gives the whole variable domain EAGVTQFPSHSVIEKGQTVTLRCDPISGHDNLYWYRRVMGKEIKFLLHFVKESKQDESGMPNNRFLAERTGGTYSTLKVQPAELEDSGVYFCASSQMGGSVYGYTFGSGTRLTVV.

This rearrangement joins TRBV29-1 to TRBJ2-5; weak D call: TRBD1 (7 bases). The CDR3 is 12 residues long. Germline CDR1 and CDR2: SQVTM and ANQGSEA. With 3 bases removed from V and 7 bases from J, the gap between germline ends came to 12 bases. CDR3 residues: CSVDRQGGTQYF. The CDR3 nucleotides read TGCAGCGTTGACCGCCAGGGGGGGACCCAGTACTTC.

This chain links TRBV19 with TRBJ1-5; D remains unclear. Germline CDR1 LNHDA, CDR2 SQIVND (reference sequence). Between the trimmed V and J ends, which lost 3 bases and 1 base, there was a span of 16 bases. CDR3 length: 17 amino acids. The CDR3 region is CASSILRDKTSNQPQHF. The CDR3 DNA is TGTGCCAGTAGTATTTTAAGAGACAAGACAAGCAATCAGCCCCAGCATTTT.

The chain recombines TRBV10-3 with TRBJ2-2, with TRBD2 matching 10 bases. This CDR3 is 14 amino acids long. Germline CDR1 is ENHRY and CDR2 is SYGVKD. V was clipped by 8 bases and J by 8 bases; unmatched bases: 8. The CDR3 spells CAIAQLAGSGELFF. CDR3 sequence (DNA): TGTGCCATCGCCCAACTAGCGGGGTCTGGGGAGCTGTTTTTT.

The V call is TRBV4-1, the J call TRBJ1-5; maybe TRBD1 (5 bases). CDR3 size: 14 residues. V gave up 1 base and J gave up 3 bases, with 7 bases separating them. Germline CDR1 reads MGHRA; CDR2 reads YSYEKL. The CDR3 protein is CASSQGRVNQPQHF. The CDR3 nucleotides read TGCGCCAGCAGCCAAGGCAGGGTCAATCAGCCCCAGCATTTT.

This sequence joins TRBV5-4 and TRBJ1-6; 9 bases line up with TRBD1. With 4 bases clipped from V and 8 bases from J, the junction kept 4 bases outside the gene matches. The CDR3 has 14 amino acids. Germline V gives CDR1 SGHNT, CDR2 YYREEE (reference sequence). The CDR3 loop reads CASSLQGADSPLHF. The CDR3 coding sequence is TGTGCCAGCAGCCTACAGGGGGCCGATTCACCCCTCCACTTT. The full variable domain, completed using reference TRBV5-4 and TRBJ1-6, is ETGVTQSPTHLIKTRGQQVTLRCSSQSGHNTVSWYQQALGQGPQFIFQYYREEENGRGNFPPRFSGLQFPNYSSELNVNALELDDSALYLCASSLQGADSPLHFGNGTRLTVT.

This chain uses TRBV19 with TRBJ2-3; 7 nucleotides align to TRBD2. This CDR3 has 15 residues. The junction had 1 base not matched to a gene; V was cut back by 1 base and J by 0 bases. CDR1 is LNHDA, CDR2 SQIVND, per germline (reference sequence). The CDR3 region has the DNA TGTGCCAGTAGTATAGGCGGGAGAAGCACAGATACGCAGTATTTT. The encoded protein is CASSIGGRSTDTQYF.

Only a few counts were recorded for this clone. The V gene is TRBV6-6, the J gene TRBJ2-7; D gene unclear. Between the trimmed V and J ends, which lost 1 base and 3 bases, there was a span of 7 bases. In germline, CDR1 is MNHNY, CDR2 SVGAGI (reference sequence). The CDR3 has 13 residues. The CDR3 sequence: CASSYYYNYEQYF. CDR3 nucleotide sequence: TGTGCCAGCAGTTACTACTATAACTACGAGCAGTACTTC.

This clone came up a few times. The chain joins TRBV30 to TRBJ1-2; D not certain. Germline CDR1 and CDR2: GTSNPN and SVGIG (reference sequence). This CDR3 is 11 amino acids long. Trimming cost V 8 bases and J 6 bases, with 13 bases left between them. The DNA for the CDR3 is TGTGCCAATGGGCGGGGAAATGGCTACACCTTC. It codes for CANGRGNGYTF.

J is TRBJ2-5 and V is TRBV4-2, with a tentative D call TRBD2 (5 bases). V was trimmed by 2 bases and J by 3 bases, leaving 7 bases between them. The CDR3 runs to 13 residues. The germline gives CDR1 LGHNA, CDR2 YNFKEQ. The CDR3 nucleotides read TGTGCCAGCAGCCAAAGCGGAAAAGAGACCCAGTACTTC. Residues: CASSQSGKETQYF.

V usage is TRBV5-1 and J usage is TRBJ2-1; D not resolved. This CDR3 is built from 15 residues. Trimming cost V 4 bases and J 0 bases, with 11 bases left between them. The germline CDR1 and CDR2 sequences are SGHRS and YFSETQ. As DNA, the CDR3 is TGCGCCAGCAGCCCACCCGCGCCCTCCTACAATGAGCAGTTCTTC. This encodes CASSPPAPSYNEQFF.

The chain couples TRBV7-2 to TRBJ1-2; D is undetermined. The CDR3 is 15 amino acids. Germline CDR1 reads SGHTA; CDR2 reads FQGNSA. V was clipped by 4 bases and J by 4 bases, with 16 bases between them. The CDR3 loop is CASSSNPNSPYGYTF. DNA of the CDR3: TGTGCCAGCAGCTCTAATCCGAACAGTCCCTATGGCTACACCTTC.

The chain is built from TRBV6-5 and TRBJ1-3, with 9 positions matching TRBD1. Germline CDR1 and CDR2: MNHEY and SVGAGI. V gave up 4 bases and J gave up 0 bases; unmatched junction bases: 4. This CDR3 has 16 residues. CDR3 bases: TGTGCCAGCAGTTCCACGACAGGGGGCTCTGGAAACACCATATATTTT. Its translation: CASSSTTGGSGNTIYF.

The chain recombines TRBV5-6 with TRBJ2-7; D gene ambiguous. Germline V lookup: CDR1 SGHDT, CDR2 YYEEEE. This CDR3 comprises 12 residues. V lost 0 bases, J lost 4 bases, and 5 bases lay in between. Written as DNA, the CDR3 is TGTGCCAGCAGCTTGGGCAGATACGAGCAGTACGTC. Encoded protein: CASSLGRYEQYV.

The chain couples TRBV30 to TRBJ2-7; tentatively, D is TRBD1 (6 bases). The CDR3 consists of 12 residues. Germline V CDR1 and CDR2: GTSNPN, SVGIG (reference sequence). V was clipped by 4 bases and J by 5 bases, with 12 bases between them. The DNA for the CDR3 is TGTGCCTGGACTATGGGGGCTCACGAGCAGTACTTC. It encodes CAWTMGAHEQYF.

This chain connects TRBV4-1 to TRBJ1-4; D is ambiguous. The length of the CDR3 is 15 residues. The germline gives CDR1 MGHRA, CDR2 YSYEKL. Trimming shortened V by 0 bases and J by 5 bases, and 10 bases separated the two germline ends. The CDR3 coding sequence is TGCGCCAGCAGCCAAGATCCGGCTAGAAATGAAAAACTGTTTTTT. The encoded protein is CASSQDPARNEKLFF.